This T cell receptor (beta chain) was sequenced during a study of graft-versus-host responses after intestinal transplantation. At the level of the study: Multivisceral, liver-intestinal, or isolated intestinal grafts were transplanted into recipients. Recipients were all induced with anti-thymocyte globulin, then given tacrolimus and steroids for around 3 years.

Turning to this clone: No antigen is known for it.

Repertoires were generated with immunoSEQ multiplex PCR, while TCRdb's copy carries only in-frame clones and drops some. The sample includes around 110,000 clones, roughly nine tenths of them seen just once. Study observations and caveats: GvH clones were identified in recipient marrow, with some first appearing in ileum or blood.

Germline CDR1 MNHNS, CDR2 SASEGT. V lost 8 bases to trimming and J lost 8 bases, with 12 bases between them. This CDR3 has 12 amino acids. This sequence joins TRBV6-1 and TRBJ1-4; tentative D call: TRBD1 (5 bases). This receptor was taken from a human donor who was the organ donor for an intestinal transplant. The source was unstimulated CD4+ T cells sorted from spleen or lymph node cells, collected before transplant. The CDR3: CASRFSGEKLFF. In nucleotides, the CDR3 is TGTGCCAGCCGGTTCTCAGGGGAAAAACTGTTTTTT.